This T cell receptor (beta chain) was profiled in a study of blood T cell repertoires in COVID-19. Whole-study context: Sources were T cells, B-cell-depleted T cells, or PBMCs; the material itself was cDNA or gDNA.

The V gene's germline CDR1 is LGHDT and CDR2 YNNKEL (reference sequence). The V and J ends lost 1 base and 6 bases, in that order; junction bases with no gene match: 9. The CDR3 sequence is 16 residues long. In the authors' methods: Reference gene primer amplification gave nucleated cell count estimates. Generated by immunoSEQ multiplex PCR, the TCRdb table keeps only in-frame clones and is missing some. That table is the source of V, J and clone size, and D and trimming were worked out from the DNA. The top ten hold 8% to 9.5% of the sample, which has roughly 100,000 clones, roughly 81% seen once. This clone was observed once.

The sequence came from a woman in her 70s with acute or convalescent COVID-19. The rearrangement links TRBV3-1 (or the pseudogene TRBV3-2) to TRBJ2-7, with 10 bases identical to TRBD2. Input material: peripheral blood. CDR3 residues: CASSQAASGGPGEQYF. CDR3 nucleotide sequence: TGTGCCAGCAGCCAAGCGGCTAGCGGGGGCCCTGGCGAGCAGTACTTC.